A selection of T cell receptor beta chains follows, all from one sample in a study of technical replicates of blood from several donors. The data were produced by immunoSEQ multiplex PCR, yet TCRdb's version contains in-frame clones alone and is incomplete. The sample carries 80,000 or so clones, 90% to 97% recorded once. Sequencing input: T cells isolated from PBMCs. All receptors come from a human donor in good health. The CDR3 runs from the conserved cysteine through the conserved F or W. D genes are given only for firm matches. The listing skips clone size in some rows; elsewhere it reads once, few, many or a size class.

CDR3 DNA | CDR3 protein | J gene | CDR3 length | clone size | D gene | V gene
TGTGCCAGCAGACGACAGGGGGCGCAGTACGAGCAGTACTTC | CASRRQGAQYEQYF | TRBJ2-7 | 14 | NA | TRBD1 | TRBV14
TGTGCCAGCAGCTCGGGACAGGGGGCCTATGAGCAGTTCTTC | CASSSGQGAYEQFF | TRBJ2-1 | 14 | NA | TRBD1 | TRBV13
TGTGCCAGCAGTCCTTACCCCTTCTCCGGGGACATTCAGTACTTC | CASSPYPFSGDIQYF | TRBJ2-4 | 15 | NA | NA | TRBV2
TGCGCCAGCAGCCTACAGGGGTCGAACACTGAAGCTTTCTTT | CASSLQGSNTEAFF | TRBJ1-1 | 14 | NA | TRBD1 | TRBV5-1
TGTGCCAGCTCACTCGGACGCCCGAGCGGGAGGGCCGCCGGGGAGCTGTTTTTT | CASSLGRPSGRAAGELFF | TRBJ2-2 | 18 | NA | TRBD2 | TRBV18
TGTGCCAGCAGCTTAGTAGGGGCCGGCTATGGCTACACCTTC | CASSLVGAGYGYTF | TRBJ1-2 | 14 | NA | NA | TRBV7-3
TGTGCCAGCCGATGGACAGGTGGCAATCAGCCCCAGCATTTT | CASRWTGGNQPQHF | TRBJ1-5 | 14 | NA | TRBD1 | TRBV28
TGTGCCTGGAGTGTGTTCTCACGGGACTCCTACGAGCAGTACTTC | CAWSVFSRDSYEQYF | TRBJ2-7 | 15 | NA | NA | TRBV30
TGTGCCAGCAGCCAACCAACTAGCGGGCTGTGGGATGAGCAGTTCTTC | CASSQPTSGLWDEQFF | TRBJ2-1 | 16 | NA | TRBD2 | TRBV4-2
TGTGCCAGCAGTTCAAATCTGAGAGGGGGTTACGAGCAGTACTTC | CASSSNLRGGYEQYF | TRBJ2-7 | 15 | NA | NA | TRBV28
TGTGCCAGCAGGGTGGACACTCGTACGGGAAACACCATATATTTT | CASRVDTRTGNTIYF | TRBJ1-3 | 15 | NA | NA | TRBV6-1
TGTGCCATCAGTGACTCTGGGACAGGCGGCAAAGACGAGCAGTACTTC | CAISDSGTGGKDEQYF | TRBJ2-7 | 16 | NA | TRBD1 | TRBV10-3
TGCAGCGTAGACAGGGCCACTGAAGCTTTCTTT | CSVDRATEAFF | TRBJ1-1 | 11 | NA | TRBD1 | TRBV29-1
TGTGCCAGCAGCGCAGGGGGCCTCCCTCAGCCCCAGCATTTT | CASSAGGLPQPQHF | TRBJ1-5 | 14 | NA | TRBD1 | TRBV9
TGTGCCAGCAGCCCCAGAGTACAAGGGACTGGCTCTGGAAACACCATATATTTT | CASSPRVQGTGSGNTIYF | TRBJ1-3 | 18 | once | NA | TRBV9
TGTGCCAGCAGCCCAGGGGACAGAGTAAACATTCAGTACTTC | CASSPGDRVNIQYF | TRBJ2-4 | 14 | once | TRBD1 | TRBV7-2
TGTGCCAGCAGCTTGGCCGGGACTAGCGCCTACAATGAGCAGTTCTTC | CASSLAGTSAYNEQFF | TRBJ2-1 | 16 | NA | TRBD2 | TRBV7-2
TGTGCCAGCAGTGGCCGGGACATTAGCTACAATGAGCAGTTCTTC | CASSGRDISYNEQFF | TRBJ2-1 | 15 | NA | NA | TRBV27
TGCGGCACAGTCAAGAACACTGAAGCTTTCTTT | CGTVKNTEAFF | TRBJ1-1 | 11 | few | NA | TRBV29-1
TGTGCCAGCAGTTTCAGGGTCAGACTCAACTACGAGCAGTACTTC | CASSFRVRLNYEQYF | TRBJ2-7 | 15 | NA | NA | TRBV28